A single sample is the source of the 20 T cell receptor beta chains below, sequenced in a study of T-cell reconstitution after alpha-beta-depleted transplantation in children. Library preparation (for TCRbeta) was performed with unique molecular identifiers. TCRdb analysed the PCR reads with MiXCR anew, one entry per CDR3 protein. Among fewer than 85,000 distinct CDR3 sequences listed, less than 15% were seen once. The sequencing used PBMCs, mostly from graft donor cells, collected 180 days after TCRalphabeta/CD19-depleted stem cell transplant. The receptors come from a male patient aged 2 to 10 who had a stem cell transplant for acute lymphoblastic leukemia, so the T cells may come from the graft donor.

This sequence joins TRBV7-2 and TRBJ2-7; D might be TRBD1 or TRBD2, each matching 5 bases. Germline CDR1 reads SGHTA; CDR2 reads FQGNSA. This CDR3 contains 14 residues. The V gene lost 3 bases and the J gene lost 2 bases, with 11 bases spanning the gap. The chain's CDR3 is CASSFWQGAYEQYF. CDR3 sequence (DNA): TGTGCCAGCAGCTTCTGGCAGGGAGCCTACGAGCAGTACTTC.

This clonotype has a handful of counts. This sequence joins TRBV6-1 and TRBJ1-2, with D tentatively TRBD1 (5 bases). Germline V gives CDR1 MNHNS, CDR2 SASEGT. The CDR3 contains 15 residues. The germline V and J ends were trimmed by 6 bases and 5 bases, with 19 bases remaining between them. The CDR3 is CASSPGGNLRYGYTF. The DNA for the CDR3 is TGTGCCAGCAGCCCCGGGGGGAACCTTAGGTATGGCTACACCTTC.

The sample holds many counts of this clonotype. The chain is built from TRBV24-1 and TRBJ2-2; D uncertain. The V end lost 5 bases, the J end lost 4 bases, and 13 bases lay between the germline ends. Germline lookup yields CDR1 KGHDR and CDR2 SFDVKD. This CDR3 spans 15 amino acids. This CDR3 reads CATSGTTPITGELFF. The DNA of the CDR3 is TGTGCCACCAGTGGAACAACGCCTATCACCGGGGAGCTGTTTTTT.

The chain recombines TRBV7-8 with TRBJ2-7; no firm D call. Between the trimmed V and J ends, which lost 7 bases and 4 bases, there was a span of 14 bases. The CDR3 length is 13 residues. Germline V gene lookup returns CDR1 SGHVS and CDR2 FQNEAQ. The CDR3 reads CASTFRPPYEQYF. CDR3 sequence (DNA): TGTGCCAGCACCTTCCGTCCCCCGTACGAGCAGTACTTC.

This clonotype was counted a few times. The CDR3 DNA reads TGCAGTGCTAGCAGCGGGCTGGACTACGAGCAGTACTTC. This codes for CSASSGLDYEQYF. The chain combines TRBV20-1 with TRBJ2-7; a possible D gene is TRBD2 (6 bases). Trimming removed 3 bases at V and 3 bases at J, with 12 bases between. There are 13 residues in the CDR3. The germline V gene encodes CDR1 DFQATT and CDR2 SNEGSKA (reference sequence).

There are a few counts of this clonotype. The gene calls are TRBV24-1 and TRBJ2-2; a weak D match, TRBD2 (5 bases). Deletions cut 6 bases from V and 4 bases from J, with 8 bases between. The germline CDR1 and CDR2 sequences are KGHDR and SFDVKD. There are 13 residues in the CDR3. CDR3 region: CATSPGSTGELFF. In DNA form, the CDR3 reads TGTGCCACCAGTCCTGGGAGCACCGGGGAGCTGTTTTTT.

This clonotype has at least ten counts. The V call is TRBV5-1, the J call TRBJ2-1, with TRBD2 identical over 8 bases. V lost 2 bases and J lost 8; bases outside the gene matches: 6. The CDR3 is 14 amino acids. In germline, CDR1 is SGHRS, CDR2 YFSETQ. CDR3 nucleotide sequence: TGCGCCAGCAGCTTCGGTCGGGGGGGCGATGAGCAGTTCTTC. Protein product: CASSFGRGGDEQFF.

This clonotype was detected a few times. The V call is TRBV24-1, the J call TRBJ2-7; D may be TRBD2 (6 bases). Trimming pared 3 bases from V and 11 bases from J, leaving 13 bases between. Per germline, CDR1 KGHDR and CDR2 SFDVKD. There are 12 residues in the CDR3. As DNA, the CDR3 is TGTGCCACCAGTGATGGAGGGAGGCAGGAGTACTTC. Translating it yields CATSDGGRQEYF.

This clonotype was counted many times. The chain has TRBV29-1 and TRBJ2-7, with TRBD1 identical over 9 bases. The CDR3 is made up of 13 amino acids. Germline-derived CDR1 and CDR2 are SQVTM and ANQGSEA. J gave up 2 bases and V 6 bases, and 5 bases lay outside the gene matches. The CDR3 nucleotides are TGCAGCGTCCGAGGGACAGGGACCTACGAGCAGTACTTC. This codes for CSVRGTGTYEQYF.

In this sample, this clonotype turned up a few times. The chain recombines TRBV5-1 with TRBJ1-1; TRBD1 matches 7 bases. V gave up 3 bases and J gave up 2 bases; unmatched junction bases: 10. The length of the CDR3 is 16 residues. Germline V gene lookup returns CDR1 SGHRS and CDR2 YFSETQ. The CDR3: CASSSSGTVLNTEAFF. DNA for the CDR3: TGCGCCAGCAGCTCCTCCGGGACAGTACTTAACACTGAAGCTTTCTTT.

This clonotype turned up a few times. The chain is built from TRBV25-1 and TRBJ2-7, with D perhaps matching TRBD2 (6 bases). The CDR3 is 13 residues long. The V gene lost 7 bases and the J gene lost 2 bases, with 12 bases spanning the gap. Germline loops: CDR1 MGHDK, CDR2 SYGVNS. CDR3 sequence reads: CASTMGGPYEQYF. The CDR3 DNA reads TGTGCCAGCACTATGGGGGGTCCCTACGAGCAGTACTTC.

The chain joins TRBV20-1 to TRBJ1-6, with D hard to call. CDR1 is DFQATT, CDR2 SNEGSKA, per germline (reference sequence). There are 15 residues in the CDR3. The V gene lost 3 bases and the J gene lost 10 bases, with 19 bases spanning the gap. CDR3 coding DNA: TGCAGTGCTAGGGGTCGGGTGGGCCTGGTGTCACCCCTCCACTTT. Protein product: CSARGRVGLVSPLHF.

With respect to this clonotype: Germline and junction disagree at one end, which may indicate a read error. The gene calls are TRBV4-2 and TRBJ2-1; no clear D. Germline V gene data show CDR1 as LGHNA and CDR2 as YNFKEQ. This CDR3 contains 13 residues. The CDR3 sequence is CAISPGLLNEQFF. The CDR3 bases are TGTGCCATCAGCCCCGGGCTTCTCAATGAGCAGTTCTTC.

This clonotype was observed a few times. The V and J genes are TRBV18 and TRBJ2-5, with TRBD1 matching 7 bases. This CDR3 contains 13 residues. J was trimmed by 7 bases and V by 3 bases; bases with no gene match: 5. Germline loops: CDR1 KGHSH, CDR2 LQKENI. In DNA, the CDR3 is TGTGCCAGCTCACCCGGACAGGACGGGACCCAGTACTTC. This translates into CASSPGQDGTQYF.

J is TRBJ2-7 and V is TRBV20-1, with D perhaps TRBD1 or TRBD2 (6 bases each). The V gene lost 5 bases and the J gene lost 3 bases, with 17 bases spanning the gap. There are 14 residues in the CDR3. The germline V gene encodes CDR1 DFQATT and CDR2 SNEGSKA (reference sequence). The CDR3 nucleotides are TGCAGTGCTGGGGGGCAGGGAACCTACTACGAGCAGTACTTC. The encoded protein is CSAGGQGTYYEQYF.

This clonotype came up many times. The chain joins TRBV6-1 to TRBJ1-5, with a possible D match to TRBD1 (6 bases). Trimming removed 6 bases from V and 2 bases from J, with 14 bases in between. The germline V gene encodes CDR1 MNHNS and CDR2 SASEGT. The CDR3 extends over 15 amino acids. The DNA of the CDR3 is TGTGCCAGCAGGCCAACAGGGCACGGCAATCAGCCCCAGCATTTT. As protein: CASRPTGHGNQPQHF.

The chain uses TRBV11-2 and TRBJ2-2, with 8 nucleotides matching TRBD2. V dropped 7 bases and J dropped 6; count of bases not matched to a gene: 7. Germline CDR1 reads SGHAT; CDR2 reads FQNNGV. The CDR3 consists of 14 residues. The CDR3 reads CASMARGVAGELFF. The CDR3 nucleotides are TGTGCCAGCATGGCGCGGGGGGTTGCCGGGGAGCTGTTTTTT.

The V gene is TRBV29-1, the J gene TRBJ2-1; D perhaps matches TRBD2 (6 bases). The germline V gene encodes CDR1 SQVTM and CDR2 ANQGSEA. The CDR3 loop spans 16 amino acids. The V end was cut by 0 bases, the J end by 3 bases, with 15 bases between. CDR3 coding DNA: TGCAGCGTTGAAGACGCCCCGGGACTGGGCTACAATGAGCAGTTCTTC. Translated, it gives CSVEDAPGLGYNEQFF.

The chain recombines TRBV20-1 with TRBJ2-3, with 9 bases aligning to TRBD1. Germline V gene lookup returns CDR1 DFQATT and CDR2 SNEGSKA (reference sequence). This CDR3 has 14 residues. The J segment lost 5 bases and the V segment lost 3 bases, leaving 6 bases of the junction unmatched. The CDR3 DNA reads TGCAGTGCTAGGGAACAGGGGGCTGGAGATACGCAGTATTTT. It is translated as CSAREQGAGDTQYF.

This clonotype is judged medium-sized (0.01 to 0.1%). The chain uses TRBV21-1 and TRBJ2-2; the table gives TRBD1 as D, unverified against the DNA. TRBV21-1 is noted as a pseudogene. The CDR3 runs to 18 residues. The CDR3: CASSSIGICPANTGELFF. The CDR3 DNA reads as TGTGCCAGCAGCTCCATCGGGATTTGTCCAGCGAACACCGGGGAGCTGTTTTTT.